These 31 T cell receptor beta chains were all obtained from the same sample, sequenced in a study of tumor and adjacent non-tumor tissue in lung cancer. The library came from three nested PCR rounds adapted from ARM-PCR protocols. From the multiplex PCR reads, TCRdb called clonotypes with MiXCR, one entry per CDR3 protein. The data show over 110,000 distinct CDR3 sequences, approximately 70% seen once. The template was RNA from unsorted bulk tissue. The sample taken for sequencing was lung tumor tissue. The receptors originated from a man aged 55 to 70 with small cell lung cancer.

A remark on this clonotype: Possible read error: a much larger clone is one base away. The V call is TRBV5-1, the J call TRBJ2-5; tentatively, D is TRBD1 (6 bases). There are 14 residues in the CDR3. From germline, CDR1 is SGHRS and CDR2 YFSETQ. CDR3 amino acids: CASSLFTGKEIQYF. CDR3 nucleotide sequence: TGCGCCAGCAGCTTGTTCACAGGGAAGGAGATCCAGTACTTC.

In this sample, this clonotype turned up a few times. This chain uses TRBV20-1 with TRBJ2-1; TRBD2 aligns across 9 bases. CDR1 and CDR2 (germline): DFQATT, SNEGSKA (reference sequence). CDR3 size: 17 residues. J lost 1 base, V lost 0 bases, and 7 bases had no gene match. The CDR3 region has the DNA TGCAGTGCTAGAGATAGCCTGCGGGGGGGTTCCTACAATGAGCAGTTCTTC. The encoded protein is CSARDSLRGGSYNEQFF.

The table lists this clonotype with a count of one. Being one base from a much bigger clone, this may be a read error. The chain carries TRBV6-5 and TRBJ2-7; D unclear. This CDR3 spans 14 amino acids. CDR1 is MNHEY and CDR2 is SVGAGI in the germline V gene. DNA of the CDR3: TGTGCCAGCAGTTCCCCCCGGGTAGGCTACGTGCAGTACTTC. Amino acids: CASSSPRVGYVQYF.

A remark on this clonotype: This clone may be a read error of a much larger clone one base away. The DNA of the CDR3 is TGCAGTGCTAGAGATCTCAAACTAGCAACAGATACGCATTATTTT. Translated, it gives CSARDLKLATDTHYF. The chain is built from TRBV20-1 and TRBJ2-3; perhaps TRBD2 as D (6 bases). Germline loops: CDR1 DFQATT, CDR2 SNEGSKA (reference sequence). The CDR3 has 15 residues.

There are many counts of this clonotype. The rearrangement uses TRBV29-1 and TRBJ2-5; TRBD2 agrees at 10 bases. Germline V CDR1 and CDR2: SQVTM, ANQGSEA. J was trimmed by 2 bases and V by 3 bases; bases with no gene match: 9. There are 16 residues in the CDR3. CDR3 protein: CSVDGLAGALQETQYF. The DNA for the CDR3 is TGCAGCGTTGATGGGCTAGCGGGAGCCCTTCAAGAGACCCAGTACTTC.

CDR3 nucleotide sequence: TGTGCCAGCAGCCTTCGGACTGACAGGAACGAATACTACGAGCAGTACTTC. This sequence encodes CASSLRTDRNEYYEQYF. V and J are TRBV11-2 and TRBJ2-7; a possible D gene is TRBD1 (6 bases). The CDR3 loop spans 17 amino acids. V dropped 5 bases and J dropped 3 bases, with 23 bases sitting between them. CDR1 is SGHAT, CDR2 FQNNGV, per germline.

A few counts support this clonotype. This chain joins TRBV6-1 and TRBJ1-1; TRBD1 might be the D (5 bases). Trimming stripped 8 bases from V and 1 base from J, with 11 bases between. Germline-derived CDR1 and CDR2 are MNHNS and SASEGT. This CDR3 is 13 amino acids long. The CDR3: CASGYGGNTEAFF. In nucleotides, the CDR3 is TGTGCCAGCGGGTACGGGGGGAACACTGAAGCTTTCTTT.

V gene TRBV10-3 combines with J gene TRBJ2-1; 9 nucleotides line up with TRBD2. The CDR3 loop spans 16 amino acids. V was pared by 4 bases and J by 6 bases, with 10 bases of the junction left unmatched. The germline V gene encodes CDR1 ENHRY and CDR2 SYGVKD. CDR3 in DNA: TGTGCCATCAGTGCCCCACCGGGACTAGCTTTCAATGAGCAGTTCTTC. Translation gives CAISAPPGLAFNEQFF.

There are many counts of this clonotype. The CDR3 loop is CSAIPREGSSYEQYF. The CDR3 DNA reads TGCAGTGCTATACCGCGGGAGGGCTCTTCCTACGAGCAGTACTTC. The chain employs TRBV20-1 and TRBJ2-7; 9 bases align to TRBD2. CDR1 is DFQATT, CDR2 SNEGSKA, per germline (reference sequence). The CDR3 has 15 residues. V lost 4 bases and J lost 1; bases outside the gene matches: 8.

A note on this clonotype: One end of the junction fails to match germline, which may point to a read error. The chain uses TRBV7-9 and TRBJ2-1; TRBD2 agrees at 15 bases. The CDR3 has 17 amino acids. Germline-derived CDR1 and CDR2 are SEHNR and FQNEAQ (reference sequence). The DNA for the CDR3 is TGTGCCGGCAGCGCAGGACTAGCGGGAGGGCGGTACAATGAGCAGTTCTTC. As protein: CAGSAGLAGGRYNEQFF.

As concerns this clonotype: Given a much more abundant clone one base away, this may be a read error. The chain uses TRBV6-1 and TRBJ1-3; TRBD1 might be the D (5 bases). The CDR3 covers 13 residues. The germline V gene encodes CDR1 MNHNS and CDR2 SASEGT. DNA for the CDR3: TGTGCCAGCAGTGAAGTGAGGGGAAACATCATATATTTT. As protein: CASSEVRGNIIYF.

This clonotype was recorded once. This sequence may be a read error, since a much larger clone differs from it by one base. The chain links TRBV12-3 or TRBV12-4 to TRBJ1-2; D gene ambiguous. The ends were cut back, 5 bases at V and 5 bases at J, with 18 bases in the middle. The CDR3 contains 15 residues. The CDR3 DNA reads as TGTGCCAGCAGTCCCCGTTCTTACAGTCGATATGGCTACACCTTC. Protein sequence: CASSPRSYSRYGYTF.

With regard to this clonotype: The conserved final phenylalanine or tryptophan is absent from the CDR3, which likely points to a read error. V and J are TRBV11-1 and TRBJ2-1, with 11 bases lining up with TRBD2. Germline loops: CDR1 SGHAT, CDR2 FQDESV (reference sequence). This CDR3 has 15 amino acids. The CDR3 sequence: CAREMTSGEYNDQFI. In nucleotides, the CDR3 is TGTGCCAGAGAAATGACTAGCGGGGAGTACAATGATCAGTTCATC.

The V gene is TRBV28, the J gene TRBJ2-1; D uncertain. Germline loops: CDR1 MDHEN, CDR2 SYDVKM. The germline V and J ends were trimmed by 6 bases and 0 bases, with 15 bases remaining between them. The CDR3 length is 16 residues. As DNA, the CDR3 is TGTGCCAGCAGCCATGCGTCGGCCTCCTCCTACAATGAGCAGTTCTTC. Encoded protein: CASSHASASSYNEQFF.

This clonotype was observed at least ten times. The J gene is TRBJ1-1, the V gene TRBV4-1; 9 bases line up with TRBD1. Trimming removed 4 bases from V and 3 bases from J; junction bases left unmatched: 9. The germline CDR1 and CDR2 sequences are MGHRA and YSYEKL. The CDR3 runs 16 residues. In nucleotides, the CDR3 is TGCGCCAGCAGCCCTGGGACAGGGCGGGCCTACACTGAAGCTTTCTTT. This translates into CASSPGTGRAYTEAFF.

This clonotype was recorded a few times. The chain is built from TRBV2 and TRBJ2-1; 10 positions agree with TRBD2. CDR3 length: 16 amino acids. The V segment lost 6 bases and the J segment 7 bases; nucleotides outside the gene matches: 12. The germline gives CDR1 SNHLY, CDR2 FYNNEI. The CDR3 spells CASRPRLAGVSNEQFF. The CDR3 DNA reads TGTGCCAGCAGACCACGTCTAGCGGGAGTATCAAATGAGCAGTTCTTC.

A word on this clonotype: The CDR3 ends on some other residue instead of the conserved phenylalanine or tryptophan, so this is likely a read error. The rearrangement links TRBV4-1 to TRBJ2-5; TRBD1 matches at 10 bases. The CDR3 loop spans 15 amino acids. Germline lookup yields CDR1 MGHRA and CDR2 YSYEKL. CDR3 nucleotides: TGCGCCATCAGCGCCGGGACAGGGGCCCAAGAGACCCAGTACTCC. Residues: CAISAGTGAQETQYS.

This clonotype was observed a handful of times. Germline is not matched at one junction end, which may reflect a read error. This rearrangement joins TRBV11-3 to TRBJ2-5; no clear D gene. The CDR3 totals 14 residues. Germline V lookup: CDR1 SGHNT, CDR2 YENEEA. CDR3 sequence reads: CASSRKYIQDTRYF. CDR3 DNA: TGTGCCAGCAGCAGAAAGTATATCCAAGATACCCGGTACTTC.

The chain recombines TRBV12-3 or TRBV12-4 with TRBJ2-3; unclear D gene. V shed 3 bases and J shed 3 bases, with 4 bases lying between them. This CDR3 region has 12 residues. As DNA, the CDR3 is TGTGCCAGCAGTTTCCTAACAGATACGCAGTATTTT. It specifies CASSFLTDTQYF.

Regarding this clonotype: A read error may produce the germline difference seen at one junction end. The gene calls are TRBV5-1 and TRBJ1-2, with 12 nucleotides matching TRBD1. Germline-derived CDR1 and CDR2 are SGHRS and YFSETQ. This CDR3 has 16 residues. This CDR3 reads CACSDTPGQGADGYTF. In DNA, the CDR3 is TGCGCCTGCAGCGACACCCCGGGACAGGGGGCCGATGGCTACACCTTC.

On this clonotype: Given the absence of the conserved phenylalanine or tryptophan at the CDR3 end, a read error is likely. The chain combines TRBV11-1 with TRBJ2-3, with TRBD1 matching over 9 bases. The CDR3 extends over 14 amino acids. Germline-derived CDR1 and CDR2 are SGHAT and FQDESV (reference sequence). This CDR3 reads CVSSSTQGTGTQYS. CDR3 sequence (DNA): TGTGTCAGCAGCTCAACCCAGGGGACAGGGACGCAGTATTCT.

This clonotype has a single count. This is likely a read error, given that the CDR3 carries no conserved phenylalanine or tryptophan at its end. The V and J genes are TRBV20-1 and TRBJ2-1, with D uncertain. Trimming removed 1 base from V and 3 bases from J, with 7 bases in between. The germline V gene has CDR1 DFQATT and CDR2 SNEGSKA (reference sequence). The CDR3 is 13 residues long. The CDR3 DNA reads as TGCAGTGCTAGAGGGCCTAGCTACAATGAGCAGTTCTCC. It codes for CSARGPSYNEQFS.

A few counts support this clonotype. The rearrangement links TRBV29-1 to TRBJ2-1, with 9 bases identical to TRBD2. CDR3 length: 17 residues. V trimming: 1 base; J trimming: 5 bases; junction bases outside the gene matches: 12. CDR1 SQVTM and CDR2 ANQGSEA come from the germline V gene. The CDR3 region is CSVEVSAGGFWDNEQFF. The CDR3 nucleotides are TGCAGCGTTGAAGTTTCAGCGGGGGGCTTCTGGGACAATGAGCAGTTCTTC.

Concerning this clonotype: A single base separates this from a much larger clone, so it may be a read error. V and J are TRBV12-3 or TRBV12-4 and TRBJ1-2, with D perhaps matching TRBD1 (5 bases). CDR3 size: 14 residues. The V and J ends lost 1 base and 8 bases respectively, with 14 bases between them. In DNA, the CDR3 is TGTGCCAGCAGTTTAGAGGCAGGGATCCAGGGCTACACCTTC. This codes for CASSLEAGIQGYTF.

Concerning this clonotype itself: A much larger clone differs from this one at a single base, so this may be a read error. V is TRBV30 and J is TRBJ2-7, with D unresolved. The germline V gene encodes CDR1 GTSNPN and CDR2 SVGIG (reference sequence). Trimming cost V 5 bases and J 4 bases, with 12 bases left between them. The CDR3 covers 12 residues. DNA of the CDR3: TGTGCCTGGGGAAAAAGACTTTACGAGCAGTACTTC. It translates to CAWGKRLYEQYF.

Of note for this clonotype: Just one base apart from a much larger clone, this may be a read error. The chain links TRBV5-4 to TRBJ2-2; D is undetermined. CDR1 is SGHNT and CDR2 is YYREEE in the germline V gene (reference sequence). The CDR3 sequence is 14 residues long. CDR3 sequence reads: CASSQNWNSGELFF. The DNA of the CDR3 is TGTGCCAGCAGCCAGAACTGGAACAGCGGGGAGCTGTTTTTT.

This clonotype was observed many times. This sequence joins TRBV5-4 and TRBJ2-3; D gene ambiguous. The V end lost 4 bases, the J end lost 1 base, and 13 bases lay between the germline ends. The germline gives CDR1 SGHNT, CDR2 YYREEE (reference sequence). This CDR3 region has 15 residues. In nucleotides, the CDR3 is TGTGCCAGCAGCGTAGGTGCGTCGGGCACAGATACGCAGTATTTT. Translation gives CASSVGASGTDTQYF.

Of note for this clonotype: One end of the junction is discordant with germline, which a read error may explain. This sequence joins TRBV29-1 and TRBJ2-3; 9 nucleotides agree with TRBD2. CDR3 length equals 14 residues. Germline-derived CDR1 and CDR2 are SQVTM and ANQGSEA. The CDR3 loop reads CSVRGGRDADTHYF. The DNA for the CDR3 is TGCAGCGTCAGGGGCGGGAGGGACGCAGATACGCATTATTTT.

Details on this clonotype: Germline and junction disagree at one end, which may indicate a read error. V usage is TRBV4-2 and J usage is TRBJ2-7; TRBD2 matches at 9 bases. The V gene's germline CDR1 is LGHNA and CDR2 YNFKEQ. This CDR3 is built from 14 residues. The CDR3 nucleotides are TGTTCCAGCAGCCATAGCGGGAGTAGGAACGAGCAGTACTTT. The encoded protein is CSSSHSGSRNEQYF.

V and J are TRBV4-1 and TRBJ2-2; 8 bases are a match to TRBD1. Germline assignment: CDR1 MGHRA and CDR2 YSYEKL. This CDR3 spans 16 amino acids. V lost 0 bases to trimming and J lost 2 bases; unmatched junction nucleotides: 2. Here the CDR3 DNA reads TGCGCCAGCAGCCAAGAGCAGGGGGCTAACACCGGGGAGCTGTTTTTT. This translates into CASSQEQGANTGELFF.

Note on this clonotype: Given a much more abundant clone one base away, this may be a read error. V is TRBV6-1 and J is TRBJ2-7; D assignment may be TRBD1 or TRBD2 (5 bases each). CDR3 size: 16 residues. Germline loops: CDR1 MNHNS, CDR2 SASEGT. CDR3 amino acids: CVSSGPLGTGLYEQYF. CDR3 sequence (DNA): TGTGTCAGCAGTGGACCCTTAGGGACGGGTTTATACGAGCAGTACTTC.